A selection of T cell receptor beta chains follows, all from one sample in a study of OX40 agonist ivuxolimab in advanced cancers. Assay used: immunoSEQ multiplex PCR; TCRdb lists only in-frame clones, some missing. The sample includes about 71,000 clones, roughly 80% of them seen just once. The sample in question was CD4+ or CD8+ T cells sorted from blood, obtained in a trial of the OX40 agonist ivuxolimab. The receptors shown here come from an adult with an advanced solid tumor such as melanoma, head and neck, liver or kidney cancer. Both conserved end residues are part of each CDR3. The D gene is left open where the match is weak. Size is omitted from some rows. Given values are once, few, many or a class for expanded clones.

clone_size: NA; v_call: TRBV9; d_call: NA; j_call: TRBJ1-3; cdr3_aa: CASSALPGASGNTIYF; cdr3_nt: TGTGCCAGCAGCGCCCTTCCAGGGGCCTCTGGAAACACCATATATTTT
clone_size: few; v_call: TRBV19; d_call: NA; j_call: TRBJ1-5; cdr3_aa: CASSAGRSQHF; cdr3_nt: TGTGCCAGTAGTGCGGGCAGGTCCCAGCATTTT
clone_size: NA; v_call: TRBV11-3; d_call: NA; j_call: TRBJ2-5; cdr3_aa: CASSPGGDQETQYF; cdr3_nt: TGTGCCAGCAGCCCGGGTGGGGACCAAGAGACCCAGTACTTC
clone_size: few; v_call: TRBV18; d_call: TRBD1; j_call: TRBJ1-1; cdr3_aa: CASSPGQGYTEAFF; cdr3_nt: TGTGCCAGCTCACCGGGACAGGGGTACACTGAAGCTTTCTTT
clone_size: NA; v_call: TRBV5-4; d_call: TRBD2; j_call: TRBJ2-3; cdr3_aa: CASSSRTSGPLGTDTQYF; cdr3_nt: TGTGCCAGCAGCTCGAGGACTAGCGGTCCTCTTGGCACAGATACGCAGTATTTT
clone_size: NA; v_call: TRBV9; d_call: NA; j_call: TRBJ2-1; cdr3_aa: CASSVDSGRYNEQFF; cdr3_nt: TGTGCCAGCAGCGTAGATTCGGGACGATACAATGAGCAGTTCTTC
clone_size: NA; v_call: TRBV7-2; d_call: NA; j_call: TRBJ1-5; cdr3_aa: CASSPRGRYSNQPQHF; cdr3_nt: TGTGCCAGCAGCCCACGGGGTCGATATAGCAATCAGCCCCAGCATTTT
clone_size: NA; v_call: TRBV4-1; d_call: TRBD2; j_call: TRBJ2-3; cdr3_aa: CASSHYSLAGGADTQYF; cdr3_nt: TGCGCCAGCAGCCACTACAGCCTGGCGGGGGGGGCGGATACGCAGTATTTT
clone_size: NA; v_call: TRBV15; d_call: TRBD1; j_call: TRBJ2-5; cdr3_aa: CATSSDRGQRETQYF; cdr3_nt: TGTGCCACCAGCAGCGACAGGGGGCAAAGGGAGACCCAGTACTTC
clone_size: NA; v_call: TRBV7-2; d_call: NA; j_call: TRBJ2-1; cdr3_aa: CASSLVVTRGNNEQFF; cdr3_nt: TGTGCCAGCAGCTTAGTGGTGACCCGAGGAAACAATGAGCAGTTCTTC
clone_size: NA; v_call: TRBV30; d_call: NA; j_call: TRBJ1-2; cdr3_aa: CAWSNLRDGYTF; cdr3_nt: TGTGCCTGGAGTAACCTCAGAGACGGCTACACCTTC
clone_size: NA; v_call: TRBV28; d_call: NA; j_call: TRBJ2-5; cdr3_aa: CASSFGELETQYF; cdr3_nt: TGTGCCAGCAGTTTCGGCGAACTGGAGACCCAGTACTTC
clone_size: NA; v_call: TRBV7-3; d_call: NA; j_call: TRBJ1-5; cdr3_aa: CASSLTWSGNQPQHF; cdr3_nt: TGTGCCAGCAGCTTGACCTGGTCAGGCAATCAGCCCCAGCATTTT
clone_size: NA; v_call: TRBV9; d_call: NA; j_call: TRBJ1-6; cdr3_aa: CASSVSTLGSPLHF; cdr3_nt: TGTGCCAGCAGCGTATCAACCCTGGGTTCACCCCTCCACTTT
clone_size: NA; v_call: TRBV5-5; d_call: NA; j_call: TRBJ1-2; cdr3_aa: CASSWALGRANNYGYTF; cdr3_nt: TGTGCCAGCAGCTGGGCCCTAGGGAGGGCAAATAACTATGGCTACACCTTC
clone_size: NA; v_call: TRBV4-1; d_call: NA; j_call: TRBJ1-5; cdr3_aa: CASSNRQGNQPQHF; cdr3_nt: TGCGCCAGCAGCAACAGACAGGGCAATCAGCCCCAGCATTTT
clone_size: NA; v_call: TRBV7-2; d_call: NA; j_call: TRBJ1-1; cdr3_aa: CASSLAMGGASFAFF; cdr3_nt: TGTGCCAGCAGCTTAGCCATGGGGGGCGCTTCTTTCGCTTTCTTT
clone_size: NA; v_call: TRBV5-6; d_call: NA; j_call: TRBJ1-3; cdr3_aa: CASRIRGPTDTIYF; cdr3_nt: TGTGCCAGCAGAATTAGAGGACCGACGGACACCATATATTTT
clone_size: once; v_call: TRBV18; d_call: NA; j_call: TRBJ2-1; cdr3_aa: CASSPERGLGNEQFF; cdr3_nt: TGTGCCAGCTCACCGGAGAGGGGCCTTGGGAATGAGCAGTTCTTC
clone_size: once; v_call: TRBV28; d_call: TRBD2; j_call: TRBJ2-1; cdr3_aa: CASSSSGSKANEQFF; cdr3_nt: TGTGCCAGCAGTTCTAGCGGGAGTAAAGCCAATGAGCAGTTCTTC
clone_size: few; v_call: TRBV19; d_call: TRBD2; j_call: TRBJ2-2; cdr3_aa: CAAGTSSNTGELFF; cdr3_nt: TGTGCCGCTGGGACTAGTTCGAACACCGGGGAGCTGTTTTTT
clone_size: NA; v_call: TRBV9; d_call: TRBD1; j_call: TRBJ2-1; cdr3_aa: CASSVGQGGFYEQFF; cdr3_nt: TGTGCCAGCAGCGTAGGACAGGGGGGTTTCTATGAGCAGTTCTTC
clone_size: NA; v_call: TRBV7-6; d_call: TRBD2; j_call: TRBJ2-3; cdr3_aa: CASSLGTSRLSTDTQYF; cdr3_nt: TGTGCCAGCAGCTTAGGGACTAGCAGATTGAGCACAGATACGCAGTATTTT
clone_size: NA; v_call: TRBV25-1; d_call: TRBD1; j_call: TRBJ2-5; cdr3_aa: CASRETGERTQYF; cdr3_nt: TGTGCCAGCAGAGAGACAGGGGAACGGACCCAGTACTTC
clone_size: NA; v_call: TRBV10-3; d_call: NA; j_call: TRBJ2-5; cdr3_aa: CAISVGYLGEETQYF; cdr3_nt: TGTGCCATCAGTGTGGGATACTTAGGCGAAGAGACCCAGTACTTC
clone_size: NA; v_call: TRBV28; d_call: NA; j_call: TRBJ1-2; cdr3_aa: CASSPYRVGGYTF; cdr3_nt: TGTGCCAGCAGTCCCTACAGGGTCGGTGGCTACACCTTC
clone_size: NA; v_call: TRBV4-3; d_call: NA; j_call: TRBJ1-2; cdr3_aa: CASSPLNSYGYTF; cdr3_nt: TGCGCCAGCAGCCCCTTAAACTCCTATGGCTACACCTTC
clone_size: NA; v_call: TRBV6-1; d_call: NA; j_call: TRBJ1-4; cdr3_aa: CASSPSMNEKLFF; cdr3_nt: TGTGCCAGCAGCCCCTCTATGAATGAAAAACTGTTTTTT
clone_size: NA; v_call: TRBV30; d_call: TRBD1; j_call: TRBJ1-5; cdr3_aa: CAYTGASNQPQHF; cdr3_nt: TGTGCCTATACAGGGGCGAGCAATCAGCCCCAGCATTTT
clone_size: NA; v_call: TRBV28; d_call: NA; j_call: TRBJ1-4; cdr3_aa: CASSPPTNEKLFF; cdr3_nt: TGTGCCAGCAGTCCCCCCACTAATGAAAAACTGTTTTTT
clone_size: NA; v_call: TRBV7-3; d_call: NA; j_call: TRBJ2-3; cdr3_aa: CASSPAPNSDTQYF; cdr3_nt: TGTGCCAGCAGCCCCGCACCAAATTCAGATACGCAGTATTTT
clone_size: NA; v_call: TRBV7-7; d_call: NA; j_call: TRBJ2-5; cdr3_aa: CASADTGRETQYF; cdr3_nt: TGTGCCAGCGCGGACACGGGCCGGGAGACCCAGTACTTC
clone_size: NA; v_call: TRBV5-1; d_call: NA; j_call: TRBJ1-4; cdr3_aa: CASSRSAGTNEKLFF; cdr3_nt: TGCGCCAGCAGCCGTTCGGCAGGGACTAATGAAAAACTGTTTTTT
clone_size: NA; v_call: TRBV7-2; d_call: TRBD2; j_call: TRBJ2-1; cdr3_aa: CASSPRTSEYNEQFF; cdr3_nt: TGTGCCAGCAGCCCTCGGACTAGCGAGTACAATGAGCAGTTCTTC
clone_size: NA; v_call: TRBV28; d_call: NA; j_call: TRBJ2-5; cdr3_aa: CASRGTAKETQYF; cdr3_nt: TGTGCCAGCAGAGGGACGGCCAAGGAGACCCAGTACTTC
clone_size: NA; v_call: TRBV5-6; d_call: NA; j_call: TRBJ2-2; cdr3_aa: CASSLIRVGTGELFF; cdr3_nt: TGTGCCAGCAGCTTGATCCGGGTCGGGACCGGGGAGCTGTTTTTT
clone_size: few; v_call: TRBV7-9; d_call: NA; j_call: TRBJ1-5; cdr3_aa: CASSSGPGGKPQHF; cdr3_nt: TGTGCCAGCAGCTCGGGACCGGGAGGGAAGCCCCAGCATTTT
clone_size: NA; v_call: TRBV28; d_call: NA; j_call: TRBJ1-3; cdr3_aa: CASSLGLKAGNTIYF; cdr3_nt: TGTGCCAGCAGTTTAGGACTGAAGGCCGGAAACACCATATATTTT
clone_size: NA; v_call: TRBV2; d_call: NA; j_call: TRBJ2-7; cdr3_aa: CASSEQGYEQYF; cdr3_nt: TGTGCCAGCAGTGAGCAAGGCTACGAGCAGTACTTC
clone_size: NA; v_call: TRBV7-6; d_call: NA; j_call: TRBJ1-2; cdr3_aa: CASSFGRGSPRDYGYTF; cdr3_nt: TGTGCCAGCAGCTTTGGCCGGGGCAGCCCTCGAGACTATGGCTACACCTTC
clone_size: few; v_call: TRBV29-1; d_call: NA; j_call: TRBJ1-1; cdr3_aa: CSALVGSGAFF; cdr3_nt: TGCAGCGCCCTCGTCGGGTCAGGGGCTTTCTTT
clone_size: NA; v_call: TRBV6-5; d_call: TRBD1; j_call: TRBJ2-7; cdr3_aa: CASSTTGVAREQYF; cdr3_nt: TGTGCCAGCAGTACCACAGGGGTGGCGAGGGAGCAGTACTTC
clone_size: NA; v_call: TRBV6-1; d_call: NA; j_call: TRBJ1-1; cdr3_aa: CASSRVAARDTEAFF; cdr3_nt: TGTGCCAGCAGCAGGGTGGCGGCCAGGGACACTGAAGCTTTCTTT
clone_size: NA; v_call: TRBV5-8; d_call: NA; j_call: TRBJ2-5; cdr3_aa: CASSLGSGNYQETQYF; cdr3_nt: TGTGCCAGCAGCTTGGGCAGCGGCAACTACCAAGAGACCCAGTACTTC
clone_size: few; v_call: TRBV30; d_call: NA; j_call: TRBJ1-1; cdr3_aa: CAWSVASTEAFF; cdr3_nt: TGTGCCTGGAGTGTGGCATCGACTGAAGCTTTCTTT
clone_size: NA; v_call: TRBV27; d_call: NA; j_call: TRBJ1-1; cdr3_aa: CASSPNRRRNTEAFF; cdr3_nt: TGTGCCAGCAGTCCCAACAGGAGAAGGAACACTGAAGCTTTCTTT
clone_size: NA; v_call: TRBV2; d_call: TRBD2; j_call: TRBJ2-5; cdr3_aa: CASGSVAGGRETQYF; cdr3_nt: TGTGCCAGCGGTAGCGTTGCGGGAGGGCGAGAGACCCAGTACTTC
clone_size: NA; v_call: TRBV5-6; d_call: NA; j_call: TRBJ1-5; cdr3_aa: CASSSWAQPQHF; cdr3_nt: TGTGCCAGCAGCTCATGGGCTCAGCCCCAGCATTTT
clone_size: once; v_call: TRBV5-4; d_call: TRBD1; j_call: TRBJ1-2; cdr3_aa: CASSGQPGQQNYGYTF; cdr3_nt: TGTGCCAGCAGCGGTCAACCGGGACAGCAGAACTATGGCTACACCTTC
clone_size: NA; v_call: TRBV5-4; d_call: TRBD2; j_call: TRBJ2-1; cdr3_aa: CASSPPGLLLRGEQFF; cdr3_nt: TGTGCCAGCAGCCCGCCGGGACTACTCCTTCGAGGTGAGCAGTTCTTC
clone_size: NA; v_call: TRBV6-4; d_call: NA; j_call: TRBJ2-5; cdr3_aa: CASSDIGETQYF; cdr3_nt: TGTGCCAGCAGTGACATCGGGGAGACCCAGTACTTC
clone_size: NA; v_call: TRBV5-4; d_call: TRBD1; j_call: TRBJ1-2; cdr3_aa: CASSLGQGMSYGYTF; cdr3_nt: TGTGCCAGCAGCCTCGGACAGGGGATGAGCTATGGCTACACCTTC
clone_size: NA; v_call: TRBV6-1; d_call: NA; j_call: TRBJ1-4; cdr3_aa: CASSEMWGEKLFF; cdr3_nt: TGTGCCAGCAGTGAAATGTGGGGTGAAAAACTGTTTTTT